One and the same sample provided the 13 T cell receptor beta chains below, sequenced in a study of identical twins. TCRdb processed the 5' RACE reads anew with MiXCR; each CDR3 protein has one entry. Found here are roughly 280,000 distinct CDR3 sequences, roughly 9.8% of them singletons; the top ten hold approximately 6.6%. This sample also belongs to another study, concerning yellow fever vaccine responses in identical twins.

Source material: CD8+ T cells sorted from blood. The receptors derive from a woman younger than 35 in good health.

This clonotype was detected ten times or more. This chain uses TRBV12-3 or TRBV12-4 with TRBJ2-1, with TRBD2 matching over 9 bases. The CDR3 is made up of 15 amino acids. Germline trimming cut 6 bases from V and 1 base from J; bases unmatched to any gene: 4. The CDR3 DNA reads as TGTGCCAGCAGCTTCGGACTAGCGTCCTACAATGAGCAGTTCTTC. Protein product: CASSFGLASYNEQFF.

In its sample, this clonotype was seen a few times. The chain links TRBV27 to TRBJ2-7, with D tentatively TRBD1 or TRBD2 (5 bases each). V dropped 5 bases and J dropped 3 bases, with 17 bases sitting between them. This CDR3 has 15 amino acids. The germline gives CDR1 MNHEY, CDR2 SMNVEV (reference sequence). The CDR3 DNA reads as TGTGCCAGCAGTCTGGATGGGGACGGCCTCTACGAGCAGTACTTC. Translated: CASSLDGDGLYEQYF.

This clonotype was seen ten or more times. The rearrangement joins TRBV7-6 to TRBJ2-6; D is unclear. The CDR3 sequence is 17 residues long. V was trimmed by 5 bases and J by 0 bases, leaving 14 bases between them. Germline loops: CDR1 SGHVS, CDR2 FNYEAQ. The chain's CDR3 is CASSLSYSSSGANVLTF. CDR3 DNA sequence: TGTGCCAGCAGCCTATCATATTCCAGCTCTGGGGCCAACGTCCTGACTTTC.

This clonotype came up a few times. The V gene is TRBV9, the J gene TRBJ2-7; 7 nucleotides align to TRBD1. This CDR3 is built from 13 residues. Germline CDR1 and CDR2: SGDLS and YYNGEE. Trimming at V came to 3 bases and at J to 6 bases, leaving 6 bases not matched to a gene. The CDR3 region is CASSGRQGGEQYF. The CDR3 DNA follows: TGTGCCAGCAGCGGCCGACAGGGCGGCGAGCAGTACTTC.

This chain's CDR3 is CASSRILEETQYF. CDR3 nucleotide sequence: TGTGCCAGCAGCCGAATCCTCGAAGAGACCCAGTACTTC. V gene TRBV3-1 combines with J gene TRBJ2-5; D unresolved. The length of the CDR3 is 13 residues. CDR1 LGHDT and CDR2 YNNKEL come from the germline V gene (reference sequence). Trimming stripped 4 bases from V and 3 bases from J, with 9 bases between.

This clonotype showed up many times. The genes are TRBV10-3 and TRBJ2-7; D perhaps matches TRBD1 (5 bases). The CDR3 extends over 14 amino acids. Germline CDR1 reads ENHRY; CDR2 reads SYGVKD. Trimming shortened V by 3 bases and J by 0 bases, and 9 bases separated the two germline ends. The CDR3, as DNA: TGTGCCATCAGTGACCAGACAGTCTCCTACGAGCAGTACTTC. It codes for CAISDQTVSYEQYF.

In this sample, this clonotype turned up a few times. The V and J genes are TRBV9 and TRBJ2-3, with 7 positions matching TRBD2. With 0 bases clipped from V and 4 bases from J, the junction kept 5 bases outside the gene matches. This CDR3 spans 15 amino acids. The germline V gene encodes CDR1 SGDLS and CDR2 YYNGEE. CDR3 sequence reads: CASSVEGGSSDTQYF. Written as DNA, the CDR3 is TGTGCCAGCAGCGTAGAAGGCGGGAGTTCAGATACGCAGTATTTT.

This clonotype has ten or more counts. The chain employs TRBV7-3 and TRBJ2-7; possible D gene TRBD2, 6 bases. Germline V CDR1 and CDR2: SGHTA, FQGTGA. This CDR3 region has 13 residues. With 4 bases removed from V and 3 bases from J, the gap between germline ends came to 10 bases. CDR3 residues: CASSSGLGYEQYF. CDR3 sequence (DNA): TGTGCCAGCAGCTCGGGACTGGGCTACGAGCAGTACTTC.

CDR3 region: CASSPRESKDTQYF. CDR3 coding DNA: TGTGCCAGCAGCCCCCGGGAATCTAAAGATACGCAGTATTTT. This chain links TRBV3-1 with TRBJ2-3, with D possibly TRBD2 on 5 matching bases. Trimming took off 4 bases at V and 5 bases at J, with 13 bases between the two ends. Germline lookup yields CDR1 LGHDT and CDR2 YNNKEL (reference sequence). CDR3 size: 14 residues.

This clonotype has a handful of counts. This chain joins TRBV7-6 and TRBJ2-1, with D possibly TRBD2 on 7 matching bases. V gave up 3 bases and J gave up 4 bases, with 13 bases separating them. The germline V gene encodes CDR1 SGHVS and CDR2 FNYEAQ. The CDR3 spans 15 residues. CDR3 DNA: TGTGCCAGCAGCTTTAGGGGGGGATTGTACAATGAGCAGTTCTTC. Encoded protein: CASSFRGGLYNEQFF. The variable domain in full, completed from reference TRBV7-6 and TRBJ2-1, reads GAGVSQSPRYKVTKRGQDVALRCDPISGHVSLYWYRQALGQGPEFLTYFNYEAQQDKSGLPNDRFSAERPEGSISTLTIQRTEQRDSAMYRCASSFRGGLYNEQFFGPGTRLTVL.

The chain carries TRBV6-1 and TRBJ2-3, with 9 nucleotides matching TRBD1. The CDR3 is 17 residues long. CDR1 and CDR2 from the germline V gene are MNHNS and SASEGT. V dropped 5 bases and J dropped 5; count of bases not matched to a gene: 14. CDR3 in amino acids: CASSTLLRTGDIDTQYF. As DNA, the CDR3 is TGTGCCAGCAGTACGTTACTTCGGACAGGGGATATAGATACGCAGTATTTT.

This chain joins TRBV20-1 and TRBJ2-7; a possible D gene is TRBD1 (6 bases). Per the germline V gene, CDR1 is DFQATT and CDR2 is SNEGSKA (reference sequence). V shed 0 bases and J shed 2 bases, with 14 bases lying between them. This CDR3 spans 15 amino acids. The CDR3 region is CSARDGSTGAYEQYF. CDR3 sequence (DNA): TGCAGTGCTAGAGATGGTTCGACAGGTGCCTACGAGCAGTACTTC.

This clonotype was seen only a few times. The gene calls are TRBV12-3 or TRBV12-4 and TRBJ1-4; TRBD1 aligns across 7 bases. J gave up 8 bases and V 6 bases, and 12 bases lay outside the gene matches. This CDR3 contains 15 residues. The CDR3 coding sequence is TGTGCCAGCAGCTCTGGAGGACAGGCCGCCGAAAAACTGTTTTTT. This gives the protein CASSSGGQAAEKLFF.